The source of this T cell receptor (beta chain) is a study of tissue T cells after allogeneic stem cell transplantation. Study findings and constraints: Sampling depth was limited, and the cohort was small and clinically varied. TCR repertoires tracked anatomic similarity, regardless of disease or transplant status.

With V trimmed by 2 bases and J by 6 bases, 0 bases remained unmatched. The CDR3 consists of 12 residues. Germline V CDR1 and CDR2: SGHLS, HYDKME. CDR3 sequences, V/J genes, frequencies and template counts came from survey-depth TCRbeta sequencing. Repertoires were generated with immunoSEQ multiplex PCR, while TCRdb's copy carries only in-frame clones and drops some. This table holds about 5,500 clones, less than 55% found once. This clone came up once. The antigen remains unidentified. Gene names and germline match the mouse. With the read ending 1 residue before the CDR3 end, the germline J gene is used to fill in that end. Time point meaning: mouse harvest day 7 after allogeneic transplant. The graft held 10^6 splenic CD5+ T cells and 10^7 T-cell-depleted bone marrow cells. B6 (H2b) cells into BALB/c (H2d) mice; tissues taken at day 7 or 14.

The sequence derives from a female BALB/c mouse given C57BL/6 T cells with graft-versus-host disease after an allogeneic hematopoietic cell transplant. Sequenced: gut tissue. V usage is TRBV12-2 and J usage is TRBJ2-5; 8 nucleotides match TRBD1. The sequenced part of the CDR3 DNA is TGTGCCAGCTCTCGGGACAGGGACACCCAGTAC. It encodes CASSRDRDTQY. The full CDR3 protein reads CASSRDRDTQYF.